This TCR beta chain was retrieved from a study of T cells in Graves' hyperthyroidism and ophthalmopathy. Amplified regions were TCR beta CDR3 sequences from RNA transcripts. HTBI primers were used for first-round RT-PCR of the TCR CDR3. TCRdb processed the multiplex PCR reads anew with MiXCR; each CDR3 protein has one entry. This sample has under 650,000 distinct CDR3 sequences, with roughly 16% found just once. CDR3 length: 14 amino acids. Trimming removed 1 base at V and 2 bases at J, with 8 bases between. CDR1 and CDR2 (germline): PRHDT, FYEKMQ (reference sequence). The sequenced material came from blood. This receptor was taken from a woman younger than 45 with Graves' hyperthyroidism. V gene TRBV13 combines with J gene TRBJ1-2; D remains ambiguous. This CDR3 reads CASSLARVNYGYTF. CDR3 in DNA: TGTGCCAGCAGCTTAGCACGGGTAAACTATGGCTACACCTTC.